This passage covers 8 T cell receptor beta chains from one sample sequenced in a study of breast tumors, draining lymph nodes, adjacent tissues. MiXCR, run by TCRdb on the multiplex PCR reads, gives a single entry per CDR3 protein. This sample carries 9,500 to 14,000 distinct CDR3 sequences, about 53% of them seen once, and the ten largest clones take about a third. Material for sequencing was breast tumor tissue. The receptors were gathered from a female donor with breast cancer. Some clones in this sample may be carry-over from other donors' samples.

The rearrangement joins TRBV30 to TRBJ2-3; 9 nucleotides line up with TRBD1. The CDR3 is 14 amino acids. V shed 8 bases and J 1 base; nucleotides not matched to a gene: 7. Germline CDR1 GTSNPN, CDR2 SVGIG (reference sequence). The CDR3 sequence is CASGTGIRTDTQYF. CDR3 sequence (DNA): TGTGCCAGCGGGACAGGGATTCGCACAGATACGCAGTATTTT.

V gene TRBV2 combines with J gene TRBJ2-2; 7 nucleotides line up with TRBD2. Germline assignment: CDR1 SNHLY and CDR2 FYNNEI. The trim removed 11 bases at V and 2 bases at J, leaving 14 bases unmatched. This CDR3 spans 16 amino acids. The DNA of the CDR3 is TGTGCCCTTAACAATGGGGGGGGACTCAACACCGGGGAGCTGTTTTTT. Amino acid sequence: CALNNGGGLNTGELFF.

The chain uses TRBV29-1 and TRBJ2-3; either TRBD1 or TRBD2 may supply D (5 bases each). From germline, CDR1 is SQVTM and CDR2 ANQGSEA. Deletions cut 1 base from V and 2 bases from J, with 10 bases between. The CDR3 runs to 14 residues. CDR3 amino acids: CSVEVGANTDTQYF. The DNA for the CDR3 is TGCAGCGTTGAAGTCGGGGCCAACACAGATACGCAGTATTTT.

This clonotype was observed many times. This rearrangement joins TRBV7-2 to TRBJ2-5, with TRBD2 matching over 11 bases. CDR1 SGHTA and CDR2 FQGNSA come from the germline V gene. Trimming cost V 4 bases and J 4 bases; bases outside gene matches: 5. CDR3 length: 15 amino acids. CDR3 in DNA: TGTGCCAGCAGCTCCCATGGACTAGCGGGAGAGACCCAGTACTTC. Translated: CASSSHGLAGETQYF.

The CDR3 DNA sequence: TGCGCCAGCAGCTTACGGGGCGGCGAGACCCAGTACTTC. Its translation is CASSLRGGETQYF. The chain has TRBV5-1 and TRBJ2-5, with D perhaps matching TRBD1 or TRBD2 (5 bases each). CDR1 SGHRS and CDR2 YFSETQ come from the germline V gene. Between the trimmed V and J ends, which lost 2 bases and 5 bases, there was a span of 10 bases. This CDR3 comprises 13 residues.

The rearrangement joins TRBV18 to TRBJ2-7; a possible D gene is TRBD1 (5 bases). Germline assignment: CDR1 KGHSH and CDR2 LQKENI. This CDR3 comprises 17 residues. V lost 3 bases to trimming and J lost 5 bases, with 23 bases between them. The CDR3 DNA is TGTGCCAGCTCACCTCCTTTGCGAGACAGTCCGTTCCACGAGCAGTACTTC. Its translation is CASSPPLRDSPFHEQYF.

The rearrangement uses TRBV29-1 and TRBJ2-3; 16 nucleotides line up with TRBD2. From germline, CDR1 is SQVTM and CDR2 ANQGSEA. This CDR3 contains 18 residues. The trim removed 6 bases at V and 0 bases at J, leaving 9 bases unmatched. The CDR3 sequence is CSVAGLAGGPGSTDTQYF. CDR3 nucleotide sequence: TGCAGCGTGGCGGGACTAGCGGGAGGGCCAGGGAGCACAGATACGCAGTATTTT.

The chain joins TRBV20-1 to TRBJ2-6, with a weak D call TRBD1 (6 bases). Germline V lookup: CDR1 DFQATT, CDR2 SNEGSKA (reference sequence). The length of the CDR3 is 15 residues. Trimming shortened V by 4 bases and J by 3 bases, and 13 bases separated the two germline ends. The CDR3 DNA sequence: TGCAGTGCTATCAGTTCAGGGGATGGGGCCAACGTCCTGACTTTC. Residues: CSAISSGDGANVLTF.